These 27 T cell receptor beta chains were all obtained from the same sample, sequenced in a study of long-term antiretroviral therapy in people with HIV. immunoSEQ v3.0 was run at survey level. The data were produced by immunoSEQ multiplex PCR, yet TCRdb's version contains in-frame clones alone and is incomplete. The table lists roughly 15,000 clones, approximately 90% of them singletons, with roughly 13% in the top ten. The sample in question was unsorted PBMCs, obtained 0.6 years after starting antiretroviral therapy. The source of these receptors is a woman in her forties with HIV.

The chain links TRBV15 to TRBJ1-4; D is uncertain. Per germline, CDR1 LNHNV and CDR2 YYDKDF (reference sequence). The CDR3 has 14 amino acids. Trimming took off 1 base at V and 5 bases at J, with 8 bases between the two ends. The CDR3 sequence is CATSRADNNEKLFF. The CDR3 coding sequence is TGTGCCACCAGCAGAGCAGACAACAATGAAAAACTGTTTTTT.

The chain joins TRBV30 to TRBJ2-1; possibly TRBD2 for D (6 bases). Deletions cut 2 bases from V and 5 bases from J, with 7 bases between. CDR3 length: 12 amino acids. CDR1 and CDR2 (germline): GTSNPN, SVGIG (reference sequence). CDR3 region: CAWSWRDNEQFF. DNA for the CDR3: TGTGCCTGGAGTTGGAGGGACAATGAGCAGTTCTTC.

The chain links TRBV15 to TRBJ2-6, with 7 bases identical to TRBD1. Germline V gives CDR1 LNHNV, CDR2 YYDKDF (reference sequence). Germline trimming cut 2 bases from V and 2 bases from J; bases unmatched to any gene: 6. The CDR3 extends over 17 amino acids. The CDR3, as DNA: TGTGCCACCAGCAGAAGACAGGGTGAGACTGGGGCCAACGTCCTGACTTTC. The encoded protein is CATSRRQGETGANVLTF.

The chain recombines TRBV25-1 with TRBJ1-4; D gene uncertain. The CDR3 has 13 residues. Germline V lookup: CDR1 MGHDK, CDR2 SYGVNS. V was cut by 8 bases and J by 8 bases, with 15 bases left in between. CDR3 sequence: CASGDRGTEKLFF. The CDR3 bases are TGTGCCAGCGGCGACCGAGGAACCGAAAAACTGTTTTTT.

The V and J genes are TRBV6-1 and TRBJ2-6; D remains unclear. Germline CDR1 and CDR2: MNHNS and SASEGT. V shed 4 bases and J shed 0 bases, with 4 bases lying between them. This CDR3 is 14 amino acids long. The CDR3 is CASSADSGANVLTF. In nucleotides, the CDR3 is TGTGCCAGCAGTGCCGACTCTGGGGCCAACGTCCTGACTTTC.

The gene calls are TRBV6-5 and TRBJ1-5; D may be TRBD1 (5 bases). The germline gives CDR1 MNHEY, CDR2 SVGAGI. V was cut by 6 bases and J by 1 base, with 7 bases left in between. The CDR3 loop spans 13 amino acids. For the CDR3, the DNA is TGTGCCAGCAGATGGGACAGCAATCAGCCCCAGCATTTT. Its protein is CASRWDSNQPQHF.

This chain uses TRBV9 with TRBJ1-3, with D tentatively TRBD1 (5 bases). With 3 bases removed from V and 0 bases from J, the gap between germline ends came to 16 bases. The CDR3 consists of 17 residues. Per germline, CDR1 SGDLS and CDR2 YYNGEE. DNA of the CDR3: TGTGCCAGCAGCGCGTCTTCAGGGCGCTTCTCTGGAAACACCATATATTTT. This sequence encodes CASSASSGRFSGNTIYF.

This chain links TRBV13 with TRBJ1-1; 8 nucleotides align to TRBD1. This CDR3 region has 14 residues. V trimming: 5 bases; J trimming: 2 bases; junction bases outside the gene matches: 4. Germline-derived CDR1 and CDR2 are PRHDT and FYEKMQ (reference sequence). The CDR3 nucleotides are TGTGCCAGCAGCGCGGACAGGGCTAACACTGAAGCTTTCTTT. This codes for CASSADRANTEAFF.

The CDR3 bases are TGTGCCAGCTCACCACGTGGAATCGTCAATGAGCAGTTCTTC. Translation: CASSPRGIVNEQFF. The rearrangement links TRBV18 to TRBJ2-1; D not certain. The CDR3 extends over 14 amino acids. V lost 1 base to trimming and J lost 6 bases, with 10 bases between them. Germline CDR1 and CDR2: KGHSH and LQKENI.

This chain uses TRBV30 with TRBJ2-3; D perhaps matches TRBD2 (5 bases). Trimming removed 1 base at V and 4 bases at J, with 9 bases between. CDR1 GTSNPN and CDR2 SVGIG come from the germline V gene (reference sequence). The CDR3 is 13 amino acids. CDR3 nucleotides: TGTGCCTGGAGTGGAGCCGGGGCAGATACGCAGTATTTT. It translates to CAWSGAGADTQYF.

The CDR3 here is CAITPMAGHNEQFF. CDR3 bases: TGTGCCATAACCCCCATGGCGGGCCACAATGAGCAGTTCTTC. This rearrangement joins TRBV7-9 to TRBJ2-1, with D perhaps matching TRBD2 (5 bases). Germline CDR1 SEHNR, CDR2 FQNEAQ (reference sequence). The CDR3 is 14 residues long. V shed 10 bases and J shed 5 bases, with 18 bases lying between them.

The chain recombines TRBV5-6 with TRBJ1-1; TRBD1 is a possible D gene (5 bases). Germline V gene data show CDR1 as SGHDT and CDR2 as YYEEEE. Trimming stripped 6 bases from V and 4 bases from J, with 10 bases between. This CDR3 comprises 12 residues. As DNA, the CDR3 is TGTGCCAGCATCGGGGGGGGCACTGAAGCTTTCTTT. It translates to CASIGGGTEAFF.

The chain joins TRBV6-5 to TRBJ1-6, with TRBD1 matching over 10 bases. Germline V gene data show CDR1 as MNHEY and CDR2 as SVGAGI. This CDR3 has 15 amino acids. The V segment lost 4 bases and the J segment 9 bases; nucleotides outside the gene matches: 6. In DNA, the CDR3 is TGTGCCAGCAGTTTCGGGACAGGGGTCCGTTCACCCCTCCACTTT. Encoded protein: CASSFGTGVRSPLHF.

This chain connects TRBV5-6 to TRBJ1-1; D unclear. The CDR3 consists of 17 residues. With 0 bases removed from V and 0 bases from J, the gap between germline ends came to 15 bases. The germline CDR1 and CDR2 sequences are SGHDT and YYEEEE. DNA for the CDR3: TGTGCCAGCAGCTTGGGCGGTTGGCGGGTCCTGAACACTGAAGCTTTCTTT. Its translation is CASSLGGWRVLNTEAFF.

The rearrangement joins TRBV6-6 to TRBJ1-3, with 8 bases matching TRBD1. Germline V gives CDR1 MNHNY, CDR2 SVGAGI (reference sequence). Trimming cost V 6 bases and J 8 bases; bases outside gene matches: 9. This CDR3 has 14 amino acids. CDR3 sequence: CASRSHDRGDTIYF. In DNA form, the CDR3 reads TGTGCCAGCAGATCACACGACAGGGGTGACACCATATATTTT.

This sequence joins TRBV2 and TRBJ2-3; D remains unclear. This CDR3 has 17 residues. V was shortened by 0 bases and J by 3 bases, with 16 bases between the two germline ends. Germline loops: CDR1 SNHLY, CDR2 FYNNEI. The CDR3 nucleotides read TGTGCCAGCAGTGAAGCGCTCGGCAGATCGGTAACAGATACGCAGTATTTT. Residues: CASSEALGRSVTDTQYF.

The chain has TRBV9 and TRBJ2-7, with TRBD1 matching 9 bases. Germline-derived CDR1 and CDR2 are SGDLS and YYNGEE. Trimming cost V 1 base and J 6 bases; bases outside gene matches: 11. The CDR3 totals 16 residues. The CDR3, as DNA: TGTGCCAGCAGCGTAAGGGGGGACAGGGAGGGCGGCGAGCAGTACTTC. Protein: CASSVRGDREGGEQYF.

The chain joins TRBV27 to TRBJ2-3; 7 nucleotides match TRBD1. The V gene end was trimmed by 7 bases and the J gene end by 2 bases; junction bases not matched to a gene: 9. CDR1 MNHEY and CDR2 SMNVEV come from the germline V gene (reference sequence). CDR3 length: 15 amino acids. CDR3 sequence (DNA): TGTGCCAGCACTAAATCGCAGGGGGTCACAGATACGCAGTATTTT. This sequence encodes CASTKSQGVTDTQYF.

CDR3 nucleotide sequence: TGTGCCAGCAGCATTGGGGTGGGCACAGATACGCAGTATTTT. Protein: CASSIGVGTDTQYF. V usage is TRBV7-2 and J usage is TRBJ2-3; D call uncertain. The CDR3 has 14 residues. Germline V gives CDR1 SGHTA, CDR2 FQGNSA. V was shortened by 5 bases and J by 1 base, with 10 bases between the two germline ends.

V is TRBV5-1 and J is TRBJ1-6, with TRBD1 matching over 8 bases. Trimming took 4 bases from V and 10 from J; bases not matched to a gene: 7. Per the germline V gene, CDR1 is SGHRS and CDR2 is YFSETQ. The CDR3 has 14 amino acids. CDR3 sequence reads: CASSQDRVRSPLHF. The CDR3 DNA reads as TGCGCCAGCAGCCAGGACAGGGTAAGATCACCCCTCCACTTT.

In this sample, this clone turned up once. CDR3 in amino acids: CASSNLDRGRKSRNTEAFF. CDR3 nucleotides: TGTGCCAGCAGCAACTTGGACAGGGGGCGAAAGTCCCGGAACACTGAAGCTTTCTTT. V usage is TRBV21-1 and J usage is TRBJ1-1; TRBD1, as called in the table, went unchecked against the DNA. TRBV21-1 is marked as a pseudogene. The CDR3 contains 19 residues.

The J gene is TRBJ2-1, the V gene TRBV4-3; D may be TRBD1 (5 bases). V gave up 1 base and J gave up 2 bases, with 12 bases separating them. The CDR3 runs 16 residues. CDR1 is LGHNA, CDR2 YSLEER, per germline. Here the CDR3 DNA reads TGCGCCAGCAGCCAAGCGACAGTCCGACCCTACAATGAGCAGTTCTTC. This gives the protein CASSQATVRPYNEQFF.

CDR3 DNA: TGTGCCACTTCGGGGGGCTATAATTCACCCCTCCACTTT. Its translation is CATSGGYNSPLHF. The chain joins TRBV5-8 to TRBJ1-6, with D possibly matching TRBD1 (5 bases). The CDR3 has 13 residues. The V and J ends lost 9 bases and 3 bases respectively, with 10 bases between them. CDR1 and CDR2 (germline): SGHTS, YDEGEE.

This chain links TRBV7-2 with TRBJ1-2; 8 nucleotides align to TRBD1. V lost 5 bases and J lost 6; bases outside the gene matches: 8. Germline CDR1 and CDR2: SGHTA and FQGNSA. This CDR3 contains 14 residues. CDR3 nucleotides: TGTGCCAGCAGCCTACAAGTACAGGGGGATGGCTACACCTTC. The encoded protein is CASSLQVQGDGYTF.

The chain uses TRBV5-8 and TRBJ1-2; D might be TRBD1 (5 bases). V was clipped by 0 bases and J by 2 bases, with 8 bases between them. The CDR3 is 14 amino acids. Germline V gene sequence: CDR1 SGHTS, CDR2 YDEGEE. CDR3 in amino acids: CASSLGQPNYGYTF. The CDR3 DNA sequence: TGTGCCAGCAGCTTGGGACAGCCGAACTATGGCTACACCTTC.

The CDR3 coding sequence is TGTGCCAGCAGTTTCCGGGGCCCAGGCTCGCAGTATTTT. Translating gives CASSFRGPGSQYF. V gene TRBV6-5 combines with J gene TRBJ2-3; D might be TRBD1 or TRBD2, each matching 5 bases. The V and J ends lost 4 bases and 10 bases respectively, with 15 bases between them. Per the germline V gene, CDR1 is MNHEY and CDR2 is SVGAGI. This CDR3 is built from 13 residues.

The rearrangement links TRBV14 to TRBJ1-2; D unresolved. This CDR3 region has 12 residues. V was clipped by 4 bases and J by 5 bases, with 8 bases between them. In germline, CDR1 is SGHDN, CDR2 FVKESK. CDR3 residues: CASSPGAYGYTF. The CDR3 DNA follows: TGTGCCAGCAGCCCGGGAGCTTATGGCTACACCTTC.